This is a list of T cell receptor beta chains from one sample in a study of blood T cell repertoires in COVID-19. Sequencing was performed with immunoSEQ multiplex PCR; in TCRdb, only in-frame clones are kept and a portion is missing. The sample has 150,000 to 180,000 clones, around 78% seen once. The sample taken for sequencing was peripheral blood. These receptor sequences come from a man aged 80 or over with acute or convalescent COVID-19. The CDR3 runs from the conserved cysteine through the conserved F or W. The D gene is left open where the match is weak. Not all rows give a size; the values are once, few, many and, for expanded clones, a class.

DNA: TGTGCCAGCAGCCCAACTAGCGGCCAAGATACGCAGTATTTT
CDR3: CASSPTSGQDTQYF
size: -
V: TRBV7-3
J: TRBJ2-3
D: TRBD2

DNA: TGTGCCAGCAAAGGGGTAGGGAACACCGGGGAGCTGTTTTTT
CDR3: CASKGVGNTGELFF
size: -
V: TRBV7-2
J: TRBJ2-2
D: -

DNA: TGTGCCAGCAGCAGAACCTATGGGGGGGCGGCGGCACTAGCTGGGGCCAACGTCCTGACTTTC
CDR3: CASSRTYGGAAALAGANVLTF
size: once
V: TRBV6-6
J: TRBJ2-6
D: -

DNA: TGTGCCAGCAGCCCCCAGGAAAGGGGGCGTAATGAAAAACTGTTTTTT
CDR3: CASSPQERGRNEKLFF
size: -
V: TRBV7-8
J: TRBJ1-4
D: TRBD1

DNA: TGTGCCAGCAGCTTGGCCTTAGTTACTGAGCAGTTCTTC
CDR3: CASSLALVTEQFF
size: -
V: TRBV5-4
J: TRBJ2-1
D: -

DNA: TGTGCCAGCAGCTTCCAGGACAGGGGAGAGACCCAGTACTTC
CDR3: CASSFQDRGETQYF
size: -
V: TRBV11-2
J: TRBJ2-5
D: TRBD1

DNA: TGTGCCAGCTCACCTGGGACAGTTCAAGAGACCCAGTACTTC
CDR3: CASSPGTVQETQYF
size: -
V: TRBV18
J: TRBJ2-5
D: TRBD1

DNA: TGTGCCAGTAGTCTACGACAGGGGTGGGTGAGCAATCAGCCCCAGCATTTT
CDR3: CASSLRQGWVSNQPQHF
size: -
V: TRBV19
J: TRBJ1-5
D: TRBD1

DNA: TGTGCCAGCAGCCAATTTCAGGGGGCAGGGACCGGGGAGCTGTTTTTT
CDR3: CASSQFQGAGTGELFF
size: few
V: TRBV3-1/TRBV3-2
J: TRBJ2-2
D: TRBD1

DNA: TGTGCCAGCAGCTTAGCTGCGGACAGCCGCCTGAGTGGCTACACCTTC
CDR3: CASSLAADSRLSGYTF
size: -
V: TRBV7-2
J: TRBJ1-2
D: -

DNA: TGTGCCAGCAGCCAAAGCAGCGGGGGGGCCGTCTCCTACAATGAGCAGTTCTTC
CDR3: CASSQSSGGAVSYNEQFF
size: -
V: TRBV4-2
J: TRBJ2-1
D: TRBD2

DNA: TGTGCCAGCAGTGAAGCGCCAGGGTTAGGACGTGGCTACACCTTC
CDR3: CASSEAPGLGRGYTF
size: -
V: TRBV6-1
J: TRBJ1-2
D: -

DNA: TGCGCCAGCAGTATCGAACAGGGACAAGAGACCCAGTACTTC
CDR3: CASSIEQGQETQYF
size: few
V: TRBV10-2
J: TRBJ2-5
D: -

DNA: TGTGCCAGTAGTGGGACAGCCTACAATGAGCAGTTCTTC
CDR3: CASSGTAYNEQFF
size: few
V: TRBV19
J: TRBJ2-1
D: TRBD1

DNA: TGTGCCAGCAGCCGGGACAGGGCTAATCCCGGGGAGCTGTTTTTT
CDR3: CASSRDRANPGELFF
size: -
V: TRBV6-5
J: TRBJ2-2
D: TRBD1

DNA: TGTGCCAGCAGTTACTCGACTTTTCGGACAGGTGAAGCTTTCTTT
CDR3: CASSYSTFRTGEAFF
size: -
V: TRBV6-5
J: TRBJ1-1
D: TRBD1

DNA: TGTGCCAGCAGTCCTTCCACCGGGGAGCTGTTTTTT
CDR3: CASSPSTGELFF
size: -
V: TRBV12-3/TRBV12-4
J: TRBJ2-2
D: -

DNA: TGTGCCTGGATCCCGACAGGGGGCCCAGAAGCTTTCTTT
CDR3: CAWIPTGGPEAFF
size: few
V: TRBV30
J: TRBJ1-1
D: TRBD1

DNA: TGTGCCAGCAGTTTGATCCAGGGGGCTGGAACTGAAGCTTTCTTT
CDR3: CASSLIQGAGTEAFF
size: -
V: TRBV7-2
J: TRBJ1-1
D: TRBD1

DNA: TGTGCCAGCAGTAGCCGGACAGGGATCATTCAGCCCCAGCATTTT
CDR3: CASSSRTGIIQPQHF
size: -
V: TRBV6-2/TRBV6-3
J: TRBJ1-5
D: TRBD1

DNA: TGTGCCAGTAGTATGAATAGGGGGGGGCCCTACGAGCAGTACTTC
CDR3: CASSMNRGGPYEQYF
size: -
V: TRBV19
J: TRBJ2-7
D: -

DNA: TGTGCCAGCAGCACAGGTCCGGACAGGGGAGGAAGAACCGGGGAGCTGTTTTTT
CDR3: CASSTGPDRGGRTGELFF
size: -
V: TRBV13
J: TRBJ2-2
D: TRBD1

DNA: TGTGCCAGCTCACCGGACAGTAAAGAGACCCAGTACTTC
CDR3: CASSPDSKETQYF
size: few
V: TRBV18
J: TRBJ2-5
D: -

DNA: TGTGCCAGCAGCTTAGAAGGGGCAGGAGAAAAACTGTTTTTT
CDR3: CASSLEGAGEKLFF
size: -
V: TRBV7-2
J: TRBJ1-4
D: -